One sample yielded the 27 T cell receptor beta chains listed below, sequenced in a study of blood T cell repertoires in COVID-19. Only in-frame clones appear in the TCRdb table, and some are missing; sequencing was by immunoSEQ multiplex PCR. The data hold 200,000 to 250,000 clones, with roughly 90% observed a single time. The sequencing sample was made of peripheral blood. The receptors were sampled from a man between 60 and 70 years old who had recovered from COVID-19.

The count of this clone is one. This chain joins TRBV7-2 and TRBJ2-5, with TRBD2 as a possible D gene (6 bases). The CDR3 has 13 residues. Germline V gene data show CDR1 as SGHTA and CDR2 as FQGNSA. Trimming took 1 base from V and 3 from J, leaving 6 bases between them. The CDR3 reads CASSLGGEETQYF. CDR3 in DNA: TGTGCCAGCAGCTTAGGCGGGGAAGAGACCCAGTACTTC.

The V call is TRBV10-1, the J call TRBJ2-2; 10 nucleotides line up with TRBD1. There are 15 residues in the CDR3. J was trimmed by 3 bases and V by 6 bases; bases with no gene match: 4. CDR1 is WNHNN, CDR2 SYGVQD, per germline (reference sequence). Here the CDR3 reads CASSIGTGDTGELFF. CDR3 in DNA: TGCGCCAGCAGCATTGGGACAGGGGACACCGGGGAGCTGTTTTTT.

The rearrangement uses TRBV27 and TRBJ2-2; the match to TRBD2 covers 9 bases. Germline-derived CDR1 and CDR2 are MNHEY and SMNVEV (reference sequence). The CDR3 is 19 amino acids. The V gene end was trimmed by 3 bases and the J gene end by 2 bases; junction bases not matched to a gene: 13. CDR3 coding DNA: TGTGCCAGCAGTTTTAACCCCCCGCAGCGGGGGGCTAACACCGGGGAGCTGTTTTTT. This gives the protein CASSFNPPQRGANTGELFF.

The chain's CDR3 is CASSPTGTGDYGYTF. Here the CDR3 DNA reads TGTGCCAGCTCGCCGACCGGGACAGGGGACTATGGCTACACCTTC. This rearrangement joins TRBV18 to TRBJ1-2; 10 bases align to TRBD1. The trim removed 6 bases at V and 3 bases at J, leaving 7 bases unmatched. The CDR3 sequence is 15 residues long. CDR1 and CDR2 (germline): KGHSH, LQKENI.

This clone was recorded once. The same CDR3 also results from other DNA sequences found in this sample. CDR3 region: CASSLGGPSYEQYF. The DNA for the CDR3 is TGTGCCAGCAGCTTAGGGGGCCCCTCCTACGAGCAGTACTTC. The gene calls are TRBV5-4 and TRBJ2-7; TRBD1 aligns across 7 bases. J was trimmed by 0 bases and V by 2 bases; bases with no gene match: 2. The CDR3 has 14 residues. From germline, CDR1 is SGHNT and CDR2 YYREEE (reference sequence).

The chain is built from TRBV7-2 and TRBJ2-1; 7 bases align to TRBD2. Germline CDR1 reads SGHTA; CDR2 reads FQGNSA. This CDR3 comprises 17 residues. The V gene end was trimmed by 5 bases and the J gene end by 0 bases; junction bases not matched to a gene: 10. CDR3 DNA: TGTGCCAGCAGCCCGGGGAAGCGGGACTACTCCTACAATGAGCAGTTCTTC. Encoded protein: CASSPGKRDYSYNEQFF.

The V call is TRBV7-9, the J call TRBJ2-1; 11 bases fit TRBD2. This CDR3 spans 15 amino acids. J lost 8 bases, V lost 4 bases, and 7 bases had no gene match. Germline V gene lookup returns CDR1 SEHNR and CDR2 FQNEAQ (reference sequence). CDR3 amino acids: CASSSTSGSVDEQFF. The CDR3 region has the DNA TGTGCCAGCAGCTCCACTAGCGGGAGCGTCGATGAGCAGTTCTTC.

This clone has only one observation. The chain carries TRBV19 and TRBJ2-1; D perhaps matches TRBD2 (7 bases). Germline V gene lookup returns CDR1 LNHDA and CDR2 SQIVND (reference sequence). Trimming stripped 7 bases from V and 9 bases from J, with 25 bases between. CDR3 size: 16 residues. CDR3 coding DNA: TGTGCCAGTACCCCTGGGGGGGGCGCGGGAGTTCTTGAGCAGTTCTTC. Amino acid sequence: CASTPGGGAGVLEQFF.

The chain links TRBV6-2 or TRBV6-3 to TRBJ1-5, with D tentatively TRBD1 (6 bases). There are 13 residues in the CDR3. Trimming removed 6 bases from V and 6 bases from J, with 12 bases in between. Germline CDR1 is MNHEY and CDR2 is SVGEGT. CDR3 sequence (DNA): TGTGCCAGCAGCTCCGACAGGCGTCAGCCCCAGCATTTT. Translating gives CASSSDRRQPQHF.

This clone was counted ten times or more. The chain couples TRBV6-1 to TRBJ2-7; a weak D match, TRBD1 (6 bases). Between the trimmed V and J ends, which lost 2 bases and 3 bases, there was a span of 20 bases. CDR1 is MNHNS, CDR2 SASEGT, per germline. This CDR3 spans 17 amino acids. CDR3 bases: TGTGCCAGCAGTGAACGCCCGGTGAACAGGGTTCGCTACGAGCAGTACTTC. It codes for CASSERPVNRVRYEQYF.

J is TRBJ2-2 and V is TRBV5-4, with 7 bases that match TRBD1. V was clipped by 6 bases and J by 1 base; unmatched bases: 9. Germline V lookup: CDR1 SGHNT, CDR2 YYREEE (reference sequence). The CDR3 runs to 16 residues. The CDR3 nucleotides read TGTGCCAGCACCAACGACAGGGCGGAGAACACCGGGGAGCTGTTTTTT. As protein: CASTNDRAENTGELFF.

The chain couples TRBV18 to TRBJ1-6, with 11 bases that match TRBD1. Germline V gene sequence: CDR1 KGHSH, CDR2 LQKENI. The CDR3 loop spans 15 amino acids. With V trimmed by 6 bases and J by 14 bases, 12 bases remained unmatched. CDR3: CASSATGTGGTALHF. Written as DNA, the CDR3 is TGTGCCAGCTCGGCGACCGGGACAGGGGGTACCGCCCTCCACTTT.

The J gene is TRBJ1-1, the V gene TRBV30, with unresolved D. The CDR3 extends over 12 amino acids. The germline CDR1 and CDR2 sequences are GTSNPN and SVGIG (reference sequence). The CDR3 DNA follows: TGTGCTAGGTCCCCGACTACAAGTGAAGCTTTCTTT. It codes for CARSPTTSEAFF.

This sequence joins TRBV6-1 and TRBJ2-2; no clear D. The CDR3 is 15 residues long. CDR1 is MNHNS and CDR2 is SASEGT in the germline V gene. V was shortened by 3 bases and J by 7 bases, with 15 bases between the two germline ends. CDR3 protein: CASSDPASGNGELFF. The DNA of the CDR3 is TGTGCCAGCAGTGATCCCGCTAGTGGAAACGGGGAGCTGTTTTTT.

This sequence joins TRBV6-2 or TRBV6-3 and TRBJ2-7, with D perhaps TRBD2 (6 bases). The CDR3 length is 12 residues. Trimming left V 0 bases short and J 9 bases short, with 9 bases between. Germline CDR1 is MNHEY and CDR2 is SVGEGT. In nucleotides, the CDR3 is TGTGCCAGCAGTTACTCTATTAGCGGGCAGTACTTC. It translates to CASSYSISGQYF.

V gene TRBV28 combines with J gene TRBJ1-1; D gene ambiguous. CDR3 size: 13 residues. V gave up 5 bases and J gave up 1 base, with 8 bases separating them. CDR1 MDHEN and CDR2 SYDVKM come from the germline V gene. CDR3 region: CASSINQNTEAFF. The CDR3 DNA sequence: TGTGCCAGCAGTATCAATCAGAACACTGAAGCTTTCTTT.

This rearrangement joins TRBV7-6 to TRBJ1-2; a weak D match, TRBD1 (5 bases). Germline loops: CDR1 SGHVS, CDR2 FNYEAQ. Between the trimmed V and J ends, which lost 1 base and 0 bases, there was a span of 9 bases. The CDR3 is 15 amino acids. CDR3 DNA: TGTGCCAGCAGCTTAGTCGGGGGATCTAACTATGGCTACACCTTC. Amino acid sequence: CASSLVGGSNYGYTF.

The chain has TRBV6-5 and TRBJ2-3; a possible D gene is TRBD1 (6 bases). V dropped 6 bases and J dropped 5 bases, with 12 bases sitting between them. This CDR3 is 13 amino acids long. Per the germline V gene, CDR1 is MNHEY and CDR2 is SVGAGI. As DNA, the CDR3 is TGTGCCAGCAGGGACAGTAGGCGAGATACGCAGTATTTT. Its translation is CASRDSRRDTQYF.

The chain uses TRBV6-5 and TRBJ1-5; D unresolved. CDR1 MNHEY and CDR2 SVGAGI come from the germline V gene. The V end was cut by 0 bases, the J end by 4 bases, with 4 bases between. This CDR3 is 13 amino acids long. The CDR3 nucleotides read TGTGCCAGCAGTTACTCGGAGAATCAGCCCCAGCATTTT. Protein product: CASSYSENQPQHF.

This chain connects TRBV29-1 to TRBJ2-2, with a possible D match to TRBD1 (5 bases). CDR3 length: 14 residues. Germline-derived CDR1 and CDR2 are SQVTM and ANQGSEA. V dropped 5 bases and J dropped 1 base, with 11 bases sitting between them. The CDR3 loop is CSVRQGMNTGELFF. The CDR3 nucleotides are TGCAGCGTTCGGCAGGGCATGAACACCGGGGAGCTGTTTTTT.

This clone has only a few counts. Here the CDR3 reads CSASWGRRIGTGELFF. The CDR3 DNA reads TGCAGTGCTAGTTGGGGGAGGAGAATTGGCACCGGGGAGCTGTTTTTT. V usage is TRBV20-1 and J usage is TRBJ2-2, with a tentative D call TRBD2 (6 bases). CDR1 is DFQATT and CDR2 is SNEGSKA in the germline V gene (reference sequence). The CDR3 runs to 16 residues. V lost 3 bases, J lost 4 bases, and 18 bases lay in between.

The V call is TRBV11-3, the J call TRBJ2-5; 10 nucleotides agree with TRBD2. The CDR3 has 15 amino acids. CDR1 and CDR2 from the germline V gene are SGHNT and YENEEA. The junction had 5 bases not matched to a gene; V was cut back by 2 bases and J by 5 bases. CDR3 loop: CASSLIAGGVETQYF. DNA for the CDR3: TGTGCCAGCAGCTTAATAGCGGGGGGTGTGGAGACCCAGTACTTC.

The rearrangement joins TRBV13 to TRBJ2-7; the D is unclear. Germline V CDR1 and CDR2: PRHDT, FYEKMQ (reference sequence). V was trimmed by 5 bases and J by 3 bases, leaving 17 bases between them. The CDR3 sequence is 15 residues long. The DNA of the CDR3 is TGTGCCAGCAGCCGTCGAGGAGCAACCCACTACGAGCAGTACTTC. This codes for CASSRRGATHYEQYF.

V and J are TRBV27 and TRBJ1-6; 8 nucleotides line up with TRBD1. The germline V gene has CDR1 MNHEY and CDR2 SMNVEV (reference sequence). The CDR3 length is 14 residues. V lost 6 bases and J lost 6; bases outside the gene matches: 4. Here the CDR3 reads CASSHDRGNSPLHF. The DNA for the CDR3 is TGTGCCAGCAGCCACGACAGGGGTAATTCACCCCTCCACTTT.

This clone was seen at least ten times. The chain recombines TRBV6-5 with TRBJ2-7; TRBD1 agrees at 8 bases. The ends lost 4 bases at V and 5 bases at J; junction bases unmatched: 7. The CDR3 spans 14 residues. Germline V CDR1 and CDR2: MNHEY, SVGAGI. The CDR3 region is CASSFGQGKDEQYF. The CDR3 DNA sequence: TGTGCCAGCAGTTTCGGACAGGGTAAGGACGAGCAGTACTTC.

This clone was found once. V gene TRBV18 combines with J gene TRBJ1-5, with a tentative D call TRBD1 (5 bases). The CDR3 length is 13 residues. Germline CDR1 and CDR2: KGHSH and LQKENI. V was pared by 4 bases and J by 4 bases, with 8 bases between. The CDR3 loop is CASSQGENQPQHF. The CDR3 nucleotides read TGTGCCAGCTCACAAGGGGAAAATCAGCCCCAGCATTTT.

CDR3 protein: CASSQGGGRAEAFF. The CDR3, as DNA: TGTGCCAGCAGCCAAGGAGGAGGGAGGGCTGAAGCTTTCTTT. This chain uses TRBV3-1 (or the pseudogene TRBV3-2) with TRBJ1-1; D is unclear. Trimming left V 1 base short and J 6 bases short, with 12 bases between. This CDR3 is 14 amino acids long. CDR1 and CDR2 from the germline V gene are LGHDT and YNNKEL (reference sequence).